Given below is one TCR beta chain in context. Its antigen remains unidentified. Per-nucleotide qualities are absent, and no much larger clonotype sits a single base away. Receptors were amplified or captured by 5' RACE. Sequenced using an Illumina HiSeq 2500. The second PCR ran for roughly 7 to 12 cycles and used a J-beta primer mix along with a sample-barcoded 5' primer. A unique molecular identifier was introduced onto each TCR beta cDNA molecule by a template-switch 5' adaptor carrying 12 random nucleotides. Each sample yielded at least 3 million CDR3-containing paired-end reads. First-strand cDNA synthesis was performed from all RNA using the Mint cDNA synthesis kit, with priming by a TRBC-specific oligonucleotide. All cDNA was treated with uracil-DNA glycosylase and then went through a first 18-cycle PCR with the universal primers M1SS and BC2_uni_R. The authors' analysis ran thus. Each sample was normalized by randomly selecting 1 million high-quality reads, each carrying a distinct molecular identifier. Reads with shared molecular identifiers were discarded instead of being binned into consensus sequences. MiTCR, with a Q25 quality threshold and the strictest error-elimination algorithm, was used for CDR3 identification, clonotype clustering and error correction. A nonparametric unseen species model with Euler transformation was used to estimate lower-bound total TCR beta diversity. TCRdb applied fastp at Q25 and MiXCR to the public reads, then kept only in-frame beta chains. Rows with one shared CDR3 protein collapse into an entry with the most common genes and DNA. Here the V and J calls rest on TCRdb's processing, not on the authors' analysis. This sample comprises approximately 600,000 distinct CDR3 sequences, 58% of them detected only once. The top ten constitute 30% to 40% of the sample.

The data stem from a study of blood T cells in healthy people across ages (dated by TCRdb to the mid-2010s). About the investigation overall: Template switching captured roughly one uniquely barcoded TCR beta cDNA molecule per two T cells in model experiments. The study measured age-related changes in TCR beta repertoire diversity using deep sequencing normalized with unique cDNA molecular identifiers. The donors were split into four age groups: young (average around 16 years), middle-aged (more than 35), aged (roughly 60) and long-lived (under 85). To avoid experimental bias, donors of different ages were distributed randomly across sequencing lanes. The study analyzed two additional independent replicas of 1 million unique cDNA reads from the same blood draw for two donors, one aged 18 to 29 and one aged 80 or older. Beyond this particular receptor, the publication reports: As age increased, observed TCR beta diversity per million T cells dropped in a roughly linear way, and a significant reduction was already evident by age about 40. Compared with the aged group, more naive CD4+ T cells, fewer expanded clones and increased TCR diversity were shown by the long-lived group, suggesting age selection. Because profiling used bulk unsorted PBMCs, naive and antigen-experienced compartments could not be compared conclusively. Observed TCR beta diversity correlated strongly with the percentage of naive T cells measured by flow cytometry. Because the CMV infection status of the donors was unknown, age-related changes in expanded clonotypes may potentially have been confounded. Estimates of total diversity from one million sequenced T cells were regarded as lower bounds and underestimates.

The donors were some 36 Caucasian individuals from Russia, aged 6 to 90 years, who were systemically healthy. Ten milliliters of peripheral blood were collected from each donor into EDTA-treated Vacutainer tubes. Ficoll-Paque density-gradient centrifugation was used to isolate PBMCs, with at least 6 million obtained per sample. Trizol reagent was used to extract total RNA from the PBMCs, yielding at least 6 micrograms per sample. Naive CD45RAhigh/CD27high T cell percentages were measured by flow cytometry on a PBMC aliquot from every donor. The source of this sequence is a man in his sixties in good health. The sequencing input was blood.

The nucleotide sequence reads TGCAGTGCTAGAGATGGAGCAGGGAGGCTAGTCAAAAACATTCAGTACTTC. This translates into CSARDGAGRLVKNIQYF. The chain is assembled from TRBV20-1 and TRBJ2-4; matching of 6 bases hints at TRBD2 as the D gene. The CDR3 contains 17 residues, cysteine and phenylalanine counted. Just the 51-base CDR3 DNA is kept, in frame starting at base 1. The germline V gene (reference sequence) provides CDR1 DFQATT and CDR2 SNEGSKA. V is pared back by 0 bases and J by 3 bases, with 18 bases lying between the germline termini.